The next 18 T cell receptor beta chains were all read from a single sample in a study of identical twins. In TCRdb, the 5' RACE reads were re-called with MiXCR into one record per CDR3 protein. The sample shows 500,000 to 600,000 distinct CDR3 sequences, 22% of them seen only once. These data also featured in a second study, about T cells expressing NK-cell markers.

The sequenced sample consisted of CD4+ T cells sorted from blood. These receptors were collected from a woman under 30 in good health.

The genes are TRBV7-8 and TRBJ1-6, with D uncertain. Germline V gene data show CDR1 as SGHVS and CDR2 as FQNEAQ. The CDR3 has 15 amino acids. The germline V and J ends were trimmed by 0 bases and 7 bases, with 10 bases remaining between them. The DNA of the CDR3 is TGTGCCAGCAGCTTAGCTTTGCCAGTCAATTCACCCCTCCACTTT. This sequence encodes CASSLALPVNSPLHF.

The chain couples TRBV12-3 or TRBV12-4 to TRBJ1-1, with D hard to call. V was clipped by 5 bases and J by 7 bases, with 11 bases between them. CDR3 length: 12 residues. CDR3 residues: CASSRSGGEAFF. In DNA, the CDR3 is TGTGCCAGCAGTCGCTCGGGCGGTGAAGCTTTCTTT.

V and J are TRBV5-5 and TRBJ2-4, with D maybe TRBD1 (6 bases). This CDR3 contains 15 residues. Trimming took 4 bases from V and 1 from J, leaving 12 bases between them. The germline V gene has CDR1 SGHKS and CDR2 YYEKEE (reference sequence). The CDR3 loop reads CASSDTGWAKNIQYF. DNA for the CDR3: TGTGCCAGCAGCGATACAGGGTGGGCCAAAAACATTCAGTACTTC.

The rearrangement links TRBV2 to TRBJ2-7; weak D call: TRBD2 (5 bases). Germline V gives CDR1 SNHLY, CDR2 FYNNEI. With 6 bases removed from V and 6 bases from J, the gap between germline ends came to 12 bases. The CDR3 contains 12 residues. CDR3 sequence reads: CASRAGGTEQYF. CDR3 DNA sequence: TGTGCCAGCAGGGCCGGAGGAACCGAGCAGTACTTC.

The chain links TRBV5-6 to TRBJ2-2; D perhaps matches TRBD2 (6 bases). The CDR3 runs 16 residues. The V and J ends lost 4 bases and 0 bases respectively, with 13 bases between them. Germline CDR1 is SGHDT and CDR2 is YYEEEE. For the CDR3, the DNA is TGTGCCAGCAGCGATGGGACTCTAACGAACACCGGGGAGCTGTTTTTT. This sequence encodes CASSDGTLTNTGELFF. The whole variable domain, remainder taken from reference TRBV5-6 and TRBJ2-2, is DAGVTQSPTHLIKTRGQQVTLRCSPKSGHDTVSWYQQALGQGPQFIFQYYEEEERQRGNFPDRFSGHQFPNYSSELNVNALLLGDSALYLCASSDGTLTNTGELFFGEGSRLTVL.

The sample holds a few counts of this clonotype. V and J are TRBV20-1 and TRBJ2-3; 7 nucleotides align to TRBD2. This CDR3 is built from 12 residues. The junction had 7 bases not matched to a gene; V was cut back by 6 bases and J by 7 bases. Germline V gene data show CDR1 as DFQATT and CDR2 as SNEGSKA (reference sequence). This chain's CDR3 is CSATPGRYTQYF. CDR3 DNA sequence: TGCAGTGCAACCCCCGGGAGGTATACGCAGTATTTT.

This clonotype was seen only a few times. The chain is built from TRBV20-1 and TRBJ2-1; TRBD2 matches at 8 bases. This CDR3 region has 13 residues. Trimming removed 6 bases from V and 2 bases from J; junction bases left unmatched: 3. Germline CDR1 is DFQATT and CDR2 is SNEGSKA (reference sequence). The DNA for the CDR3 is TGCAGTGCGCCGGGACTAGCCTACAATGAGCAGTTCTTC. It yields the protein CSAPGLAYNEQFF.

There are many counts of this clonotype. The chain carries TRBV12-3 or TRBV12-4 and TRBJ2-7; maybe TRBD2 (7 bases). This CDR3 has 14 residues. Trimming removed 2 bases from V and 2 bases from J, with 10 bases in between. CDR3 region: CASSLQGRAYEQYF. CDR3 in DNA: TGTGCCAGCAGTTTACAGGGGAGGGCCTACGAGCAGTACTTC.

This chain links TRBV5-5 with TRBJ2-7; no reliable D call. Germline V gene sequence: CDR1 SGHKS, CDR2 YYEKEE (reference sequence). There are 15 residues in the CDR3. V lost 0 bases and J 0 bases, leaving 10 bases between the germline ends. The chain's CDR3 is CASSLAVIRSYEQYF. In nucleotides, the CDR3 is TGTGCCAGCAGCTTGGCCGTAATACGCTCCTACGAGCAGTACTTC.

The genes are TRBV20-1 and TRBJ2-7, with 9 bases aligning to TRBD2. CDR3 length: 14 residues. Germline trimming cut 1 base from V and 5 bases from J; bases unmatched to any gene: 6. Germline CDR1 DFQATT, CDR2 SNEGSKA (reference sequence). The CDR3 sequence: CSARVSGRRHEQYF. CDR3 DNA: TGCAGTGCTAGAGTAAGCGGGAGGAGACACGAGCAGTACTTC.

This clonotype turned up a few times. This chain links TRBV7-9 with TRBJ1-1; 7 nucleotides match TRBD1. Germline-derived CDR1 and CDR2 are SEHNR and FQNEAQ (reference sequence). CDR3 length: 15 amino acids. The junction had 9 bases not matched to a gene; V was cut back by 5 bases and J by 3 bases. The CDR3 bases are TGTGCCAGCAGCCCGAGAGGGGGCGCGGACACTGAAGCTTTCTTT. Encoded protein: CASSPRGGADTEAFF. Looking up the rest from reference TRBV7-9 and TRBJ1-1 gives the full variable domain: DTGVSQNPRHKITKRGQNVTFRCDPISEHNRLYWYRQTLGQGPEFLTYFQNEAQLEKSRLLSDRFSAERPKGSFSTLEIQRTEQGDSAMYLCASSPRGGADTEAFFGQGTRLTVV.

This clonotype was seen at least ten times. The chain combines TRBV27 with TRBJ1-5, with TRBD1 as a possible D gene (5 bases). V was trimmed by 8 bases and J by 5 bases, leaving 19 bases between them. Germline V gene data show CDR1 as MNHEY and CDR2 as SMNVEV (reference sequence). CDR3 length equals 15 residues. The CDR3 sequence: CASSREGLRDQPQHF. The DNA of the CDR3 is TGTGCCAGCTCCAGAGAGGGGCTGAGAGATCAGCCCCAGCATTTT.

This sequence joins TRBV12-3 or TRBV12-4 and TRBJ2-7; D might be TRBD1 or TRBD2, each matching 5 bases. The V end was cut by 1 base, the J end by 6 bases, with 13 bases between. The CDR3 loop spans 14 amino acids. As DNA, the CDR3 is TGTGCCAGCAGTTTAGTAACCCGGGGCGGCGAGCAGTACTTC. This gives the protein CASSLVTRGGEQYF.

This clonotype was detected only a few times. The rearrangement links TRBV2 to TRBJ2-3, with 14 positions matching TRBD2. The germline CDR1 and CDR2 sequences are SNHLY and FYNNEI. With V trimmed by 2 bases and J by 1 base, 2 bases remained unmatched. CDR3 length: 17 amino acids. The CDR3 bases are TGTGCCAGCAGTGAACGGGGACTAGCGGGAGGCACAGATACGCAGTATTTT. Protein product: CASSERGLAGGTDTQYF. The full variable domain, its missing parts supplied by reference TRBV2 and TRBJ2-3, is EPEVTQTPSHQVTQMGQEVILRCVPISNHLYFYWYRQILGQKVEFLVSFYNNEISEKSEIFDDQFSVERPDGSNFTLKIRSTKLEDSAMYFCASSERGLAGGTDTQYFGPGTRLTVL.

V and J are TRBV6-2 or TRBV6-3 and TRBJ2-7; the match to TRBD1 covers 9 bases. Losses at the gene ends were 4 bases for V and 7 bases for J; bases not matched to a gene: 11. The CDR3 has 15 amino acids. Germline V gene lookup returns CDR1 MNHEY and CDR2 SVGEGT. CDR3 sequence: CASSLPGDRADEQYF. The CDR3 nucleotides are TGTGCCAGCAGTTTACCCGGGGACAGGGCAGATGAGCAGTACTTC.

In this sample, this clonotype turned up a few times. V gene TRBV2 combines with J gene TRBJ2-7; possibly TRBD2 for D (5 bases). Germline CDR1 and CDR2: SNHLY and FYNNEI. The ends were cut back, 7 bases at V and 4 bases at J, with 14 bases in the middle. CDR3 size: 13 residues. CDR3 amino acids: CASKEEAGYEQYF. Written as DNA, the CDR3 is TGTGCCAGCAAAGAGGAGGCCGGGTACGAGCAGTACTTC. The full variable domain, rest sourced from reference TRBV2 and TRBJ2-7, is EPEVTQTPSHQVTQMGQEVILRCVPISNHLYFYWYRQILGQKVEFLVSFYNNEISEKSEIFDDQFSVERPDGSNFTLKIRSTKLEDSAMYFCASKEEAGYEQYFGPGTRLTVT.

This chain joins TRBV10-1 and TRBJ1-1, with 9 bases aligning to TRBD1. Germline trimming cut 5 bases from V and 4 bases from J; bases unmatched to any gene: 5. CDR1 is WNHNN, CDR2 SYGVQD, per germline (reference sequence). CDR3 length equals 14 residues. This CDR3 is CASSTTGGTTEAFF. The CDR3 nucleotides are TGCGCCAGCAGTACGACAGGGGGGACCACTGAAGCTTTCTTT.

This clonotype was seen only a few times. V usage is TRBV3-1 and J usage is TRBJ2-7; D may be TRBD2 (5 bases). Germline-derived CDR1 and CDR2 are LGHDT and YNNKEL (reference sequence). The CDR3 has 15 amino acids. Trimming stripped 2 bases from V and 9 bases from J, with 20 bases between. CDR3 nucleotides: TGTGCCAGCAGCCAAAGATGGAGTCCAAGTGAGGGGCAGTACTTC. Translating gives CASSQRWSPSEGQYF.